Listed here are 21 T cell receptor beta chains from one sample, sequenced in a study of T cell responses to AZD1222 COVID-19 vaccine. Only in-frame clones appear in the TCRdb table, and some are missing; sequencing was by immunoSEQ multiplex PCR. The sample consists of 95,000 or so clones, about nine tenths of them appearing once. The sequenced sample was peripheral blood, obtained 28 days after the second AZD1222 dose. The receptor source for this set is an adult who received the AZD1222 COVID-19 vaccine.

The V gene is TRBV5-1, the J gene TRBJ2-1; D is unresolved. The ends were cut back, 4 bases at V and 0 bases at J, with 11 bases in the middle. The CDR3 is made up of 15 amino acids. Germline V gene lookup returns CDR1 SGHRS and CDR2 YFSETQ. CDR3 DNA sequence: TGCGCCAGCAGCGGAACAGAGAGCTCCTACAATGAGCAGTTCTTC. This sequence encodes CASSGTESSYNEQFF.

The CDR3 region is CAWSVQSRVLRDGPFYNEQFF. The CDR3 DNA reads as TGTGCCTGGAGTGTACAGAGTCGAGTTCTCCGTGATGGCCCTTTCTACAATGAGCAGTTCTTC. V is TRBV30 and J is TRBJ2-1; D is ambiguous. V dropped 0 bases and J dropped 3 bases, with 30 bases sitting between them. Germline V CDR1 and CDR2: GTSNPN, SVGIG (reference sequence). The CDR3 has 21 amino acids.

This clone was seen once. The chain joins TRBV5-1 to TRBJ1-3, with D unresolved. The CDR3 is 13 amino acids. Trimming shortened V by 5 bases and J by 4 bases, and 10 bases separated the two germline ends. CDR1 and CDR2 (germline): SGHRS, YFSETQ. The DNA of the CDR3 is TGCGCCAGCAGAGAAACAGCAGGAAACACCATATATTTT. It encodes CASRETAGNTIYF. Full variable domain (outside the CDR3, taken from reference TRBV5-1 and TRBJ1-3): KAGVTQTPRYLIKTRGQQVTLSCSPISGHRSVSWYQQTPGQGLQFLFEYFSETQRNKGNFPGRFSGRQFSNSRSEMNVSTLELGDSALYLCASRETAGNTIYFGEGSWLTVV.

The chain carries TRBV7-2 and TRBJ2-1; either TRBD1 or TRBD2 may supply D (6 bases each). Trimming cost V 5 bases and J 8 bases, with 19 bases left between them. The CDR3 is made up of 15 amino acids. The germline V gene encodes CDR1 SGHTA and CDR2 FQGNSA. The CDR3 region has the DNA TGTGCCAGCAGCCCCCCGGTAGGGGGGTGGCATGAGCAGTTCTTC. Translated: CASSPPVGGWHEQFF.

Only one count was recorded for this clone. This sequence joins TRBV11-2 and TRBJ2-1; 7 bases agree with TRBD1. J lost 6 bases, V lost 6 bases, and 5 bases had no gene match. Germline V lookup: CDR1 SGHAT, CDR2 FQNNGV. The CDR3 length is 13 residues. Here the CDR3 reads CASRGTELNEQFF. For the CDR3, the DNA is TGTGCCAGCAGGGGGACAGAACTCAATGAGCAGTTCTTC.

The rearrangement links TRBV19 to TRBJ2-1; 10 bases map to TRBD2. CDR1 and CDR2 from the germline V gene are LNHDA and SQIVND (reference sequence). The CDR3 totals 14 residues. V lost 7 bases to trimming and J lost 11 bases; unmatched junction nucleotides: 11. DNA for the CDR3: TGTGCCAGTATCGACAAGTCTAGCGGGAGAAAGCAGTTCTTC. Translating gives CASIDKSSGRKQFF. The complete variable domain, with remaining parts taken from reference TRBV19 and TRBJ2-1, reads DGGITQSPKYLFRKEGQNVTLSCEQNLNHDAMYWYRQDPGQGLRLIYYSQIVNDFQKGDIAEGYSVSREKKESFPLTVTSAQKNPTAFYLCASIDKSSGRKQFFGPGTRLTVL.

This chain links TRBV9 with TRBJ1-5; possible D gene TRBD1, 5 bases. In germline, CDR1 is SGDLS, CDR2 YYNGEE. CDR3 length: 15 residues. Trimming took 2 bases from V and 7 from J, leaving 16 bases between them. The DNA for the CDR3 is TGTGCCAGCAGCGTGGACATGGGGCCGCGACAGCCCCAGCATTTT. This gives the protein CASSVDMGPRQPQHF.

The rearrangement uses TRBV3-1 (or the pseudogene TRBV3-2) and TRBJ1-2; D gene unclear. CDR3 length equals 15 residues. CDR1 and CDR2 (germline): LGHDT, YNNKEL (reference sequence). V lost 1 base and J lost 1, with 10 bases in between. In DNA form, the CDR3 reads TGTGCCAGCAGCCAAGGCCTCCTGAATAACTATGGCTACACCTTC. This translates into CASSQGLLNNYGYTF.

This chain uses TRBV6-2 or TRBV6-3 with TRBJ2-1; D is unclear. This CDR3 is built from 15 residues. Between the trimmed V and J ends, which lost 0 bases and 6 bases, there was a span of 12 bases. Germline V gives CDR1 MNHEY, CDR2 SVGEGT. This chain's CDR3 is CASSYSMVMTNEQFF. The CDR3, as DNA: TGTGCCAGCAGTTACTCGATGGTGATGACCAATGAGCAGTTCTTC.

The table lists this clone with a few counts. V gene TRBV3-1 (or the pseudogene TRBV3-2) combines with J gene TRBJ2-7; D perhaps matches TRBD1 (6 bases). The V gene lost 0 bases and the J gene lost 0 bases, with 12 bases spanning the gap. The CDR3 has 16 amino acids. The germline gives CDR1 LGHDT, CDR2 YNNKEL (reference sequence). This chain's CDR3 is CASSQDPRTDSYEQYF. DNA of the CDR3: TGTGCCAGCAGCCAAGATCCCAGGACAGACTCCTACGAGCAGTACTTC.

V is TRBV9 and J is TRBJ2-3; D is unresolved. The V gene's germline CDR1 is SGDLS and CDR2 YYNGEE. This CDR3 contains 13 residues. V gave up 4 bases and J gave up 3 bases, with 9 bases separating them. This CDR3 is CASSPRRTDTQYF. The DNA of the CDR3 is TGTGCCAGCAGCCCCCGTAGGACAGATACGCAGTATTTT. Full variable domain (missing parts from reference TRBV9 and TRBJ2-3): DSGVTQTPKHLITATGQRVTLRCSPRSGDLSVYWYQQSLDQGLQFLIQYYNGEERAKGNILERFSAQQFPDLHSELNLSSLELGDSALYFCASSPRRTDTQYFGPGTRLTVL.

The genes are TRBV11-2 and TRBJ1-1, with unresolved D. The V gene lost 1 base and the J gene lost 1 base, with 7 bases spanning the gap. The CDR3 sequence is 14 residues long. Germline V lookup: CDR1 SGHAT, CDR2 FQNNGV. CDR3 coding DNA: TGTGCCAGCAGCTTAGCCCCAGAGAACACTGAAGCTTTCTTT. Protein product: CASSLAPENTEAFF.

The chain has TRBV29-1 and TRBJ2-2; D remains ambiguous. V was cut by 8 bases and J by 3 bases, with 16 bases left in between. The CDR3 has 14 amino acids. The germline V gene has CDR1 SQVTM and CDR2 ANQGSEA. The CDR3 DNA reads TGCAGCATTCGTCTTGTAGGAGACACCGGGGAGCTGTTTTTT. Its translation: CSIRLVGDTGELFF.

The rearrangement uses TRBV7-9 and TRBJ2-5; TRBD1 matches at 9 bases. The CDR3 sequence is 15 residues long. Germline assignment: CDR1 SEHNR and CDR2 FQNEAQ (reference sequence). Trimming cost V 4 bases and J 4 bases; bases outside gene matches: 7. This chain's CDR3 is CASSSGQGLIETQYF. For the CDR3, the DNA is TGTGCCAGCAGCTCTGGACAGGGGTTGATAGAGACCCAGTACTTC. Looking up the rest from reference TRBV7-9 and TRBJ2-5 gives the full variable domain: DTGVSQNPRHKITKRGQNVTFRCDPISEHNRLYWYRQTLGQGPEFLTYFQNEAQLEKSRLLSDRFSAERPKGSFSTLEIQRTEQGDSAMYLCASSSGQGLIETQYFGPGTRLLVL.

The genes are TRBV30 and TRBJ1-2; D call uncertain. The CDR3 has 14 amino acids. CDR1 is GTSNPN and CDR2 is SVGIG in the germline V gene (reference sequence). With 2 bases removed from V and 9 bases from J, the gap between germline ends came to 19 bases. Here the CDR3 DNA reads TGTGCCTGGAGTCAAGGAACGACCCTAAATCGCTACACCTTC. This translates into CAWSQGTTLNRYTF.

The chain is built from TRBV6-5 and TRBJ1-1; 8 positions match TRBD1. With 5 bases clipped from V and 7 bases from J, the junction kept 6 bases outside the gene matches. Germline V gene data show CDR1 as MNHEY and CDR2 as SVGAGI. CDR3 length: 13 residues. In DNA, the CDR3 is TGTGCCAGCAGTCCGAGACAGGGGATTGAAGCTTTCTTT. Translation: CASSPRQGIEAFF.

The genes are TRBV5-8 and TRBJ1-2; 7 bases align to TRBD1. Germline V lookup: CDR1 SGHTS, CDR2 YDEGEE. This CDR3 contains 16 residues. V was clipped by 0 bases and J by 4 bases; unmatched bases: 9. The CDR3 is CASSLGQGKITYGYTF. The CDR3 DNA reads as TGTGCCAGCAGCTTGGGACAGGGTAAAATTACCTATGGCTACACCTTC.

The chain employs TRBV19 and TRBJ1-5; 7 bases are shared with TRBD1. Germline CDR1 is LNHDA and CDR2 is SQIVND (reference sequence). There are 17 residues in the CDR3. The V and J ends lost 3 bases and 2 bases, in that order; junction bases with no gene match: 10. CDR3 residues: CASSMGTDPWGNQPQHF. CDR3 bases: TGTGCCAGTAGTATGGGGACAGACCCTTGGGGCAATCAGCCCCAGCATTTT.

Concerning this clone: The germline gene is not matched at one end of the junction; a read error may be the cause. The chain combines TRBV6-1 with TRBJ1-5; D call uncertain. This CDR3 has 11 amino acids. CDR1 is MNHNS, CDR2 SASEGT, per germline. DNA of the CDR3: TGTGCCAGCAGTGAAGATGGCCCCTCAGGATTT. Protein sequence: CASSEDGPSGF.

This chain joins TRBV29-1 and TRBJ1-4; 7 positions agree with TRBD1. CDR1 SQVTM and CDR2 ANQGSEA come from the germline V gene. J gave up 0 bases and V 6 bases, and 7 bases lay outside the gene matches. The CDR3 consists of 15 residues. The CDR3 protein is CSVRTGTSTNEKLFF. The CDR3 coding sequence is TGCAGCGTCCGGACAGGCACCTCAACTAATGAAAAACTGTTTTTT.

The chain combines TRBV6-5 with TRBJ2-7; D is unresolved. V lost 8 bases and J 2 bases, leaving 10 bases between the germline ends. The CDR3 covers 12 residues. Germline loops: CDR1 MNHEY, CDR2 SVGAGI. CDR3 nucleotide sequence: TGTGCCAGCGTAACTATTCCCTACGAGCAGTACTTC. Amino acid sequence: CASVTIPYEQYF.